The 16 T cell receptor beta chains listed next were all sequenced from one sample in a study of T cell changes during pregnancy in multiple sclerosis. The table came from immunoSEQ multiplex PCR; TCRdb's copy has only in-frame clones and leaves some out. The table shows 95,000 to 150,000 clones, with approximately 93% occurring only once. Specimen: peripheral blood, collected before pregnancy. Source of these receptors: a female donor with multiple sclerosis, enrolled in a pregnancy study.

The chain employs TRBV6-1 and TRBJ2-7, with D possibly matching TRBD1 (6 bases). This CDR3 is built from 12 residues. The germline V gene encodes CDR1 MNHNS and CDR2 SASEGT. The V and J ends lost 2 bases and 9 bases respectively, with 11 bases between them. Written as DNA, the CDR3 is TGTGCCAGCAGTGAACAGGGGCATGGGCAGTACTTC. Protein product: CASSEQGHGQYF.

Only one count was recorded for this clone. The chain employs TRBV7-8 and TRBJ2-7, with D possibly TRBD2 on 5 matching bases. Trimming stripped 1 base from V and 4 bases from J, with 8 bases between. CDR1 and CDR2 (germline): SGHVS, FQNEAQ. The CDR3 totals 13 residues. The chain's CDR3 is CASSLDRGYEQYF. As DNA, the CDR3 is TGTGCCAGCAGCTTAGACCGAGGGTACGAGCAGTACTTC.

The chain uses TRBV7-9 and TRBJ2-1; TRBD1 is a possible D gene (5 bases). Germline values: CDR1 SEHNR, CDR2 FQNEAQ (reference sequence). The CDR3 totals 13 residues. V lost 2 bases and J 8 bases, leaving 10 bases between the germline ends. CDR3 amino acids: CASSLKGADEQFF. CDR3 coding DNA: TGTGCCAGCAGCTTAAAAGGGGCCGATGAGCAGTTCTTC.

This clone has only one observation. This chain links TRBV5-1 with TRBJ2-1; 8 bases are shared with TRBD2. J was trimmed by 6 bases and V by 4 bases; bases with no gene match: 3. The CDR3 is made up of 13 amino acids. Germline values: CDR1 SGHRS, CDR2 YFSETQ. CDR3 sequence reads: CASSPGLGNEQFF. CDR3 nucleotides: TGCGCCAGCAGCCCGGGACTAGGCAATGAGCAGTTCTTC.

This clone was picked up one time. This chain connects TRBV2 to TRBJ1-5, with 10 bases aligning to TRBD1. The CDR3 extends over 16 amino acids. After removal of 2 bases from V and 7 bases from J, the junction contained 8 bases not matched to a gene. Germline CDR1 reads SNHLY; CDR2 reads FYNNEI. CDR3 sequence: CASSERDRGRWQPQHF. Here the CDR3 DNA reads TGTGCCAGCAGTGAAAGGGACAGGGGCCGGTGGCAGCCCCAGCATTTT.

This chain joins TRBV27 and TRBJ2-7; 8 positions agree with TRBD1. This CDR3 spans 13 amino acids. V dropped 6 bases and J dropped 2; count of bases not matched to a gene: 3. Germline CDR1 and CDR2: MNHEY and SMNVEV (reference sequence). This CDR3 is CASSRTGPYEQYF. CDR3 nucleotide sequence: TGTGCCAGCAGCCGGACAGGGCCCTACGAGCAGTACTTC.

This chain joins TRBV7-3 and TRBJ1-1; no firm D call. The germline V gene encodes CDR1 SGHTA and CDR2 FQGTGA. CDR3 length: 14 residues. V was shortened by 5 bases and J by 1 base, with 11 bases between the two germline ends. The CDR3 sequence is CASSPLGRNTEAFF. DNA of the CDR3: TGTGCCAGCAGCCCATTGGGCAGGAACACTGAAGCTTTCTTT.

The rearrangement uses TRBV19 and TRBJ2-7; TRBD2 might be the D (6 bases). Germline CDR1 LNHDA, CDR2 SQIVND (reference sequence). CDR3 length equals 15 residues. Trimming removed 1 base at V and 0 bases at J, with 10 bases between. The CDR3 protein is CASSIVAASSYEQYF. CDR3 DNA sequence: TGTGCCAGTAGTATAGTAGCGGCCAGCTCCTACGAGCAGTACTTC. Drawing the rest from reference TRBV19 and TRBJ2-7, the complete variable domain is DGGITQSPKYLFRKEGQNVTLSCEQNLNHDAMYWYRQDPGQGLRLIYYSQIVNDFQKGDIAEGYSVSREKKESFPLTVTSAQKNPTAFYLCASSIVAASSYEQYFGPGTRLTVT.

This clone was counted a single time. The rearrangement links TRBV6-1 to TRBJ2-1, with 9 bases aligning to TRBD1. CDR1 is MNHNS and CDR2 is SASEGT in the germline V gene. Trimming removed 5 bases from V and 7 bases from J; junction bases left unmatched: 6. CDR3 length equals 14 residues. CDR3 region: CASSLFDRGNEQFF. In DNA, the CDR3 is TGTGCCAGCAGTCTTTTTGACAGGGGGAATGAGCAGTTCTTC.

The V call is TRBV5-4, the J call TRBJ2-1; 7 bases line up with TRBD2. Germline CDR1 SGHNT, CDR2 YYREEE (reference sequence). The CDR3 sequence is 15 residues long. Trimming took 4 bases from V and 8 from J; bases not matched to a gene: 12. The CDR3 DNA reads as TGTGCCAGCAGCGTCGACGGGCGGGAGTCGGATGAGCAGTTCTTC. Amino acids: CASSVDGRESDEQFF.

V and J are TRBV6-1 and TRBJ2-1; the match to TRBD2 covers 9 bases. The CDR3 runs 13 residues. J lost 6 bases, V lost 8 bases, and 5 bases had no gene match. The germline V gene encodes CDR1 MNHNS and CDR2 SASEGT. The CDR3 region is CASGAGGINEQFF. As DNA, the CDR3 is TGTGCCAGCGGAGCGGGGGGTATCAATGAGCAGTTCTTC.

V usage is TRBV4-1 and J usage is TRBJ1-1; tentative D call: TRBD1 (5 bases). The CDR3 is made up of 16 amino acids. V was clipped by 4 bases and J by 5 bases, with 20 bases between them. Germline lookup yields CDR1 MGHRA and CDR2 YSYEKL. CDR3 DNA sequence: TGCGCCAGCAGCCGGGCTACAGGTCCGCAGGGAACTGAAGCTTTCTTT. Protein product: CASSRATGPQGTEAFF.

As DNA, the CDR3 is TGTGCCAGTAAACCCGGACAGCCCCCCTACGAGCAGTACTTC. It codes for CASKPGQPPYEQYF. This chain uses TRBV2 with TRBJ2-7, with D possibly matching TRBD1 (6 bases). The CDR3 loop spans 14 amino acids. Per germline, CDR1 SNHLY and CDR2 FYNNEI. The V end lost 9 bases, the J end lost 2 bases, and 17 bases lay between the germline ends.

V is TRBV9 and J is TRBJ2-7, with 7 bases that match TRBD2. CDR1 is SGDLS, CDR2 YYNGEE, per germline. Germline trimming cut 4 bases from V and 6 bases from J; bases unmatched to any gene: 16. This CDR3 has 16 amino acids. The CDR3 DNA sequence: TGTGCCAGCAGCCCCTTCGGGGGGATAACCAACGGCGAGCAGTACTTC. It codes for CASSPFGGITNGEQYF.

The chain joins TRBV6-5 to TRBJ2-2; 7 bases align to TRBD2. Germline values: CDR1 MNHEY, CDR2 SVGAGI. J gave up 2 bases and V 7 bases, and 4 bases lay outside the gene matches. The CDR3 extends over 14 amino acids. Here the CDR3 reads CASNRGVNTGELFF. CDR3 DNA sequence: TGTGCCAGCAACCGGGGGGTAAACACCGGGGAGCTGTTTTTT.

A few counts support this clone. The V and J genes are TRBV2 and TRBJ1-5; D possibly corresponds to TRBD1 (6 bases). The germline V gene has CDR1 SNHLY and CDR2 FYNNEI. Trimming pared 4 bases from V and 5 bases from J, leaving 15 bases between. The CDR3 loop spans 15 amino acids. The CDR3 region has the DNA TGTGCCAGCAGTGTAAGGGGGATTCGGGATCAGCCCCAGCATTTT. Its translation is CASSVRGIRDQPQHF.